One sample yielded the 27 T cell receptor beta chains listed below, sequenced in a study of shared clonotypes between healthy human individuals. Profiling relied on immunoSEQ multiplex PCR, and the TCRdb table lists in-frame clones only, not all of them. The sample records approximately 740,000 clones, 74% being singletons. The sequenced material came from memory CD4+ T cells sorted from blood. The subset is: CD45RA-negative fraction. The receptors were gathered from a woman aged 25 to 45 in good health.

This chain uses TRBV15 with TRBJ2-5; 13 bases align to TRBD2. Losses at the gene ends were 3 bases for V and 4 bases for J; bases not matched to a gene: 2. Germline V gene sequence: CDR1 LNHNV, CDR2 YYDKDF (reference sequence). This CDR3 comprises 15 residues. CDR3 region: CATSSRLAGGETQYF. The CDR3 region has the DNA TGTGCCACCAGCAGCCGACTAGCGGGAGGAGAGACCCAGTACTTC. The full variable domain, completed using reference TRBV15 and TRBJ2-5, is DAMVIQNPRYQVTQFGKPVTLSCSQTLNHNVMYWYQQKSSQAPKLLFHYYDKDFNNEADTPDNFQSRRPNTSFCFLDIRSPGLGDTAMYLCATSSRLAGGETQYFGPGTRLLVL.

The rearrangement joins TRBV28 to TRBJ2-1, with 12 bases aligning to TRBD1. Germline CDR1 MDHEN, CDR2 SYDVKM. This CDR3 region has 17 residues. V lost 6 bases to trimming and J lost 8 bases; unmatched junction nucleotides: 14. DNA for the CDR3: TGTGCCAGCAGCCTAGGGGACAGGGGGCTGGGATTCGATGAGCAGTTCTTC. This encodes CASSLGDRGLGFDEQFF.

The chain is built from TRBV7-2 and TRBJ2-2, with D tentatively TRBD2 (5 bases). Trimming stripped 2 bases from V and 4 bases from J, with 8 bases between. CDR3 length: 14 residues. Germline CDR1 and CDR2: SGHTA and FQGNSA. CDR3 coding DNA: TGTGCCAGCAGCTTAAATCTAGCCACCGGGGAGCTGTTTTTT. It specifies CASSLNLATGELFF.

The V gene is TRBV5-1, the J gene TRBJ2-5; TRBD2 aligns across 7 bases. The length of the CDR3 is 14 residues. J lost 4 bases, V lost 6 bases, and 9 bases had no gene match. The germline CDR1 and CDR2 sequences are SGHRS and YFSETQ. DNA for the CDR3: TGCGCCAGCATTAATCTAGAGCGGGGAGAGACCCAGTACTTC. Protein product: CASINLERGETQYF.

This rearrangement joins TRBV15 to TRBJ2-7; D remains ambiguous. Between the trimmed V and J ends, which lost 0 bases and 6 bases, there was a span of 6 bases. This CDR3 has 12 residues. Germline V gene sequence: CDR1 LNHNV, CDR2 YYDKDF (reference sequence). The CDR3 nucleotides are TGTGCCACCAGCAGAGAGGGTCGCGAGCAGTACTTC. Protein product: CATSREGREQYF.

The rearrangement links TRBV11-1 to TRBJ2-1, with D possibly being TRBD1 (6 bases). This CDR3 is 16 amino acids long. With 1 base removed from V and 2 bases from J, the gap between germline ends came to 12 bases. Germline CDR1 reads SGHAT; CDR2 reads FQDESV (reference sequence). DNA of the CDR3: TGTGCCAGCAGCTTAGATCTGGGGGCGGCCTACAATGAGCAGTTCTTC. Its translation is CASSLDLGAAYNEQFF.

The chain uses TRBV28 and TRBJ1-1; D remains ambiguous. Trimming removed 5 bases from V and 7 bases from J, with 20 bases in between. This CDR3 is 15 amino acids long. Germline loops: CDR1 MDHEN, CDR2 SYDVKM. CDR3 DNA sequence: TGTGCCAGCAGTGCAACCCCCGGACGGGTCAATGAAGCTTTCTTT. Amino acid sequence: CASSATPGRVNEAFF.

The CDR3 nucleotides read TGTGCCAGCAGTTTGGGAAGCATCTCTGGAAACACCATATATTTT. Translation gives CASSLGSISGNTIYF. This chain joins TRBV28 and TRBJ1-3; unclear D gene. Germline CDR1 MDHEN, CDR2 SYDVKM. This CDR3 comprises 15 residues. Trimming cost V 3 bases and J 0 bases, with 9 bases left between them.

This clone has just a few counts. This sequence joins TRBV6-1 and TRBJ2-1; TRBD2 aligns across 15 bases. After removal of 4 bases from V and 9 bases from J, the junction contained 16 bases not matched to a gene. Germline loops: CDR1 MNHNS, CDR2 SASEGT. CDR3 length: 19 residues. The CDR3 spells CASSGRGPGLAGGVTEQFF. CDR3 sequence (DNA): TGTGCCAGCAGTGGACGGGGACCGGGACTAGCGGGAGGAGTTACTGAGCAGTTCTTC.

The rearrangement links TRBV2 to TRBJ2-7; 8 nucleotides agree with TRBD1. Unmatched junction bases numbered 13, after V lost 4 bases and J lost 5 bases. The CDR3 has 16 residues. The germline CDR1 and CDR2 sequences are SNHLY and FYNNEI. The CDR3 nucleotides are TGTGCCAGCAGTGTATTTAGGGGGCAGGGGGCCAACGAGCAGTACTTC. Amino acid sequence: CASSVFRGQGANEQYF.

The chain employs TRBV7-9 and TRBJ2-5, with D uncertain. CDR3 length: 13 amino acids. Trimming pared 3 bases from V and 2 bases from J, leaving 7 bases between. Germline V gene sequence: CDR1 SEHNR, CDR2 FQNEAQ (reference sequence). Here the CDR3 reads CASSFHSQETQYF. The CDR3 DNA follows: TGTGCCAGCAGCTTTCATTCACAAGAGACCCAGTACTTC.

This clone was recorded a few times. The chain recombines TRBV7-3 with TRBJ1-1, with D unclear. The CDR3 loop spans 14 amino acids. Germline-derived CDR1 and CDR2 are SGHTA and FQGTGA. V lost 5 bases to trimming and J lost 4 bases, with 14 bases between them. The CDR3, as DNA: TGTGCCAGCAGCCCCTCGGCCCAGATCACTGAAGCTTTCTTT. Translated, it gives CASSPSAQITEAFF.

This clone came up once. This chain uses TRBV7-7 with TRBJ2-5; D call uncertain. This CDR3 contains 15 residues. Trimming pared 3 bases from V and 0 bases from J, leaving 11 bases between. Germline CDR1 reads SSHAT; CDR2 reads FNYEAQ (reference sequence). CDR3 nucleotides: TGTGCCAGCAGCTTGGGCGGATCGAACCAAGAGACCCAGTACTTC. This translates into CASSLGGSNQETQYF. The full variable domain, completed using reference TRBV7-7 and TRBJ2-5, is GAGVSQSPRYKVTKRGQDVTLRCDPISSHATLYWYQQALGQGPEFLTYFNYEAQPDKSGLPSDRFSAERPEGSISTLTIQRTEQRDSAMYRCASSLGGSNQETQYFGPGTRLLVL.

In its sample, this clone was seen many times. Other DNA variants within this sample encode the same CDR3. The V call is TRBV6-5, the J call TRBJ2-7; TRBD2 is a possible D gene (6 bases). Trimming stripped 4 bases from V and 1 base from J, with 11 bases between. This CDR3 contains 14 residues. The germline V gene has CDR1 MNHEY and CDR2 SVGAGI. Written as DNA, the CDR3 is TGTGCCAGCAGTTGGGGGACTCCTTCCTACGAGCAGTACTTC. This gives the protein CASSWGTPSYEQYF.

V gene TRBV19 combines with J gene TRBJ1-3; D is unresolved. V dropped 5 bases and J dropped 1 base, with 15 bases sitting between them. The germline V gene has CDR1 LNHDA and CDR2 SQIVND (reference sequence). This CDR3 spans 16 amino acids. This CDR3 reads CASSSTTPSSGNTIYF. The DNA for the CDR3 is TGTGCCAGTAGTTCTACGACACCATCTTCTGGAAACACCATATATTTT.

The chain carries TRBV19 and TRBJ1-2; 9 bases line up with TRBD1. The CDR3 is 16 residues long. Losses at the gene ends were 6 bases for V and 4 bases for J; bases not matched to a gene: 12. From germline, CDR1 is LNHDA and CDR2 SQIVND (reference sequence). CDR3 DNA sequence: TGTGCCAGTAGCCAACAGGGGGCGGCTATTGGCTATGGCTACACCTTC. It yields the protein CASSQQGAAIGYGYTF. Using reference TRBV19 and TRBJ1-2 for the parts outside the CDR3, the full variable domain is DGGITQSPKYLFRKEGQNVTLSCEQNLNHDAMYWYRQDPGQGLRLIYYSQIVNDFQKGDIAEGYSVSREKKESFPLTVTSAQKNPTAFYLCASSQQGAAIGYGYTFGSGTRLTVV.

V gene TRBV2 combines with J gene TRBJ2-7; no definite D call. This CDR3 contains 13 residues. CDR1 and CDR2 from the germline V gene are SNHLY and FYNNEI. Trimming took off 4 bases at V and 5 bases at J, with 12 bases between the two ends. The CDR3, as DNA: TGTGCCAGCAGTGGTGGGTTGTTGAACGAGCAGTACTTC. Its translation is CASSGGLLNEQYF.

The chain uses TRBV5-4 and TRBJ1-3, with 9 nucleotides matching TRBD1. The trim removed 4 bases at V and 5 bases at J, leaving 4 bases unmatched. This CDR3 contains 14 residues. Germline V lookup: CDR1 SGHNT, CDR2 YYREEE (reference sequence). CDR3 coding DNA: TGTGCCAGCAGCCCGGGACAGGGAAGAAACACCATATATTTT. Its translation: CASSPGQGRNTIYF.

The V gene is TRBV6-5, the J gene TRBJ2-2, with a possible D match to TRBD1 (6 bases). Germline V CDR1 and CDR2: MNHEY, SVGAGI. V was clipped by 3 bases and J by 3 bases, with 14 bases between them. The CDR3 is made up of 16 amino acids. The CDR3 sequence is CASSYLGQIDTGELFF. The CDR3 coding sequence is TGTGCCAGCAGTTATTTAGGACAGATAGACACCGGGGAGCTGTTTTTT.

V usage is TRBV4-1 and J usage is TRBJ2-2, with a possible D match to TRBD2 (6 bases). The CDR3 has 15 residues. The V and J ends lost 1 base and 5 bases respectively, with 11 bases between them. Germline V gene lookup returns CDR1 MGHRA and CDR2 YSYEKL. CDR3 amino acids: CASSQVTRETGELFF. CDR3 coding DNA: TGCGCCAGCAGCCAAGTTACGCGGGAAACCGGGGAGCTGTTTTTT.

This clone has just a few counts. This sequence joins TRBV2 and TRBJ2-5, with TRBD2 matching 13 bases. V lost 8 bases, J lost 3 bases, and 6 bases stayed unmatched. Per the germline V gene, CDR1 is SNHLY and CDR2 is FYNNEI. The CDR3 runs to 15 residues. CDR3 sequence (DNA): TGTGCCAGCTTTGCGGGACTAGCGGGAAAAGAGACCCAGTACTTC. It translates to CASFAGLAGKETQYF.

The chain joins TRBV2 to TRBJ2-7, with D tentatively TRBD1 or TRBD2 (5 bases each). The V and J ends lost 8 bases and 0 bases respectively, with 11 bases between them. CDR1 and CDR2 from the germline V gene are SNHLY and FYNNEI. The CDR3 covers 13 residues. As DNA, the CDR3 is TGTGCCAGCGGACTCAGGGACTCCTACGAGCAGTACTTC. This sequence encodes CASGLRDSYEQYF.

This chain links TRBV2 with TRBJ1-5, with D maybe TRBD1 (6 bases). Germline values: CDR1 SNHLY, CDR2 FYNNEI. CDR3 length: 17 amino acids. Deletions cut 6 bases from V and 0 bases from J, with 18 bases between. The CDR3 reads CASSQEGGQYSNQPQHF. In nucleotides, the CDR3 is TGTGCCAGCAGCCAAGAGGGAGGACAGTATAGCAATCAGCCCCAGCATTTT.

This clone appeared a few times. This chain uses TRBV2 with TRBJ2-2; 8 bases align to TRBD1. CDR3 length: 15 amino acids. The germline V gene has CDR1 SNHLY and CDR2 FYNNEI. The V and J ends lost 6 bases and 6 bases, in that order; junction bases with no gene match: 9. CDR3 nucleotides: TGTGCCAGCAGCTATTCAGGGGGCGCTTCCGGGGAGCTGTTTTTT. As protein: CASSYSGGASGELFF.

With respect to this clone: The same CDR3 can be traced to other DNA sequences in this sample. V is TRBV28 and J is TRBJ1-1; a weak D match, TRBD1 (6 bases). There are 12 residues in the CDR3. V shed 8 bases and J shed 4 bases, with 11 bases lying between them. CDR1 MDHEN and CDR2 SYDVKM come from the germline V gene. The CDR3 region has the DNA TGTGCCAGCCAAGGGGGACTCACTGAAGCTTTCTTT. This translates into CASQGGLTEAFF.

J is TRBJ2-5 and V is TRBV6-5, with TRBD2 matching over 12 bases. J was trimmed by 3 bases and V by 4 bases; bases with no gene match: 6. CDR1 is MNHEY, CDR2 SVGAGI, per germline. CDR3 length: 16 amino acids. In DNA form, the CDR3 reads TGTGCCAGCAGTTCTCCACTAGCGGGAGGAAAAGAGACCCAGTACTTC. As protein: CASSSPLAGGKETQYF.

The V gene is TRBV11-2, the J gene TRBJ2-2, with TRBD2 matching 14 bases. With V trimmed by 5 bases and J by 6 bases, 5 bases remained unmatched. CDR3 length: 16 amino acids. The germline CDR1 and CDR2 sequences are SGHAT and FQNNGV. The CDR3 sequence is CASSPRLAGGSGELFF. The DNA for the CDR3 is TGTGCCAGCAGCCCTCGACTAGCGGGAGGGTCCGGGGAGCTGTTTTTT.